What follows are 11 T cell receptor beta chains derived from one specimen sequenced in a study of cytomegalovirus exposure and HLA in healthy donors. With 60 Vbeta and 13 Jbeta primers, the PCR was carried out. Generated by immunoSEQ multiplex PCR, the TCRdb table keeps only in-frame clones and is missing some. The table shows under 150,000 clones, with 79% occurring only once. The sample was PBMCs. The receptors derive from a male donor in good health and CMV-seronegative.

The chain recombines TRBV29-1 with TRBJ1-1; no firm D call. The CDR3 covers 11 residues. CDR1 SQVTM and CDR2 ANQGSEA come from the germline V gene. V was clipped by 3 bases and J by 2 bases, with 4 bases between them. The CDR3 sequence: CSVDVNTEAFF. CDR3 in DNA: TGCAGCGTTGACGTCAACACTGAAGCTTTCTTT.

The chain has TRBV7-9 and TRBJ2-7; D might be TRBD2 (7 bases). The CDR3 length is 16 residues. Trimming pared 1 base from V and 0 bases from J, leaving 13 bases between. CDR1 is SEHNR and CDR2 is FQNEAQ in the germline V gene (reference sequence). CDR3 DNA sequence: TGTGCCAGCAGCTTAGAAGGCGGGGGCCTCTCCTACGAGCAGTACTTC. Amino acids: CASSLEGGGLSYEQYF.

The chain combines TRBV14 with TRBJ2-5; D gene unclear. Trimming shortened V by 5 bases and J by 0 bases, and 10 bases separated the two germline ends. This CDR3 is built from 14 residues. CDR1 is SGHDN, CDR2 FVKESK, per germline. The CDR3 DNA follows: TGTGCCAGCAGCGTCCCCACAAACCAAGAGACCCAGTACTTC. Its translation is CASSVPTNQETQYF.

The chain links TRBV7-2 to TRBJ1-1; D ambiguous. The V end lost 1 base, the J end lost 4 bases, and 16 bases lay between the germline ends. CDR3 size: 16 residues. Germline V gene lookup returns CDR1 SGHTA and CDR2 FQGNSA. This CDR3 reads CASSLVGGRVGTEAFF. The CDR3, as DNA: TGTGCCAGCAGCTTAGTAGGAGGGCGGGTTGGCACTGAAGCTTTCTTT.

This clone was counted a few times. The CDR3 DNA is TGTGCCAGCAGCTGGTGGACAGGGGAGAATGGCTACACCTTC. Its protein is CASSWWTGENGYTF. J is TRBJ1-2 and V is TRBV5-8; 9 bases agree with TRBD1. J gave up 6 bases and V 3 bases, and 6 bases lay outside the gene matches. Germline values: CDR1 SGHTS, CDR2 YDEGEE. CDR3 length: 14 residues.

This chain connects TRBV19 to TRBJ2-1; 11 bases agree with TRBD2. Trimming removed 3 bases from V and 4 bases from J; junction bases left unmatched: 8. In germline, CDR1 is LNHDA, CDR2 SQIVND (reference sequence). The CDR3 has 17 amino acids. CDR3 in DNA: TGTGCCAGTAGTATTTCGGCTAGCGGGGGGTTTTACAATGAGCAGTTCTTC. It codes for CASSISASGGFYNEQFF.

The J gene is TRBJ2-5, the V gene TRBV4-2; perhaps TRBD2 as D (6 bases). This CDR3 is 15 amino acids long. Per the germline V gene, CDR1 is LGHNA and CDR2 is YNFKEQ. The V gene lost 1 base and the J gene lost 1 base, with 10 bases spanning the gap. CDR3 loop: CASSQGIAAQETQYF. CDR3 in DNA: TGTGCCAGCAGCCAAGGAATAGCGGCCCAAGAGACCCAGTACTTC.

CDR3 sequence: CASSLDVGSRGTGELFF. The CDR3 nucleotides read TGTGCCAGCAGCTTAGATGTTGGTAGCCGGGGCACCGGGGAGCTGTTTTTT. The chain employs TRBV11-3 and TRBJ2-2; weak D call: TRBD2 (5 bases). In germline, CDR1 is SGHNT, CDR2 YENEEA. This CDR3 has 17 amino acids. V dropped 0 bases and J dropped 4 bases, with 15 bases sitting between them.

This chain links TRBV11-2 with TRBJ1-3; no firm D call. Germline loops: CDR1 SGHAT, CDR2 FQNNGV. V was pared by 11 bases and J by 0 bases, with 8 bases between. CDR3 length: 12 amino acids. The CDR3 reads CASRGSGNTIYF. CDR3 in DNA: TGTGCCTCCAGAGGCTCTGGAAACACCATATATTTT.

This chain links TRBV9 with TRBJ2-3; 7 bases are a match to TRBD1. This CDR3 comprises 15 residues. J lost 2 bases, V lost 5 bases, and 8 bases had no gene match. Germline CDR1 is SGDLS and CDR2 is YYNGEE. The CDR3 spells CASRLNDRDTDTQYF. Here the CDR3 DNA reads TGTGCCAGCAGACTCAACGACAGGGACACAGATACGCAGTATTTT.

This clone was counted only a few times. The chain uses TRBV19 and TRBJ2-5; 10 nucleotides match TRBD2. Germline loops: CDR1 LNHDA, CDR2 SQIVND (reference sequence). Unmatched junction bases numbered 8, after V lost 3 bases and J lost 7 bases. The CDR3 sequence is 15 residues long. CDR3: CASSISAGGRVTQYF. The CDR3 bases are TGTGCCAGTAGTATTTCAGCGGGGGGGCGGGTGACCCAGTACTTC. Complete variable domain (other parts from reference TRBV19 and TRBJ2-5): DGGITQSPKYLFRKEGQNVTLSCEQNLNHDAMYWYRQDPGQGLRLIYYSQIVNDFQKGDIAEGYSVSREKKESFPLTVTSAQKNPTAFYLCASSISAGGRVTQYFGPGTRLLVL.